This is a list of T cell receptor beta chains from one sample in a study of blood T cell repertoires in COVID-19. The method was immunoSEQ multiplex PCR; TCRdb's version includes in-frame clones alone and lacks a portion of them. The repertoire has some 300,000 clones, 70% to 90% of them found once; the top ten carry 6.3%. Sequencing input: peripheral blood. Source of these receptors: a woman aged 50 to 60 with COVID-19, enrolled during active disease. Each CDR3 is given with its conserved first and last residue. Fields, in order: J gene, D gene, clone size, CDR3 length, V gene, CDR3 protein, CDR3 DNA. The D gene is left open where the match is weak. Clone sizes are given selectively: once, few, many, or a class where the clone is expanded.

TRBJ2-4,TRBD2,.,16,TRBV7-6,CASSLGVGAGGNIQYF,TGTGCCAGCAGCTTAGGGGTAGGAGCGGGAGGGAACATTCAGTACTTC
TRBJ2-5,.,.,14,TRBV2,CASRWRANQETQYF,TGTGCCAGCCGGTGGAGGGCAAACCAAGAGACCCAGTACTTC
TRBJ2-3,TRBD1,once,17,TRBV9,CASSVGSGGVIQTTQYF,TGTGCCAGCAGCGTAGGATCAGGGGGCGTTATACAGACTACGCAGTATTTT
TRBJ2-1,TRBD2,.,15,TRBV18,CASSPTSGALDEQFF,TGTGCCAGCTCACCAACTAGCGGGGCCCTGGATGAGCAGTTCTTC
TRBJ2-1,TRBD2,.,15,TRBV5-1,CASSFYREVYNEQFF,TGCGCCAGCAGCTTCTATCGGGAGGTCTACAATGAGCAGTTCTTC
TRBJ1-1,.,.,15,TRBV5-1,CASSLGQAPNTEAFF,TGCGCCAGCAGCTTGGGGCAGGCCCCAAACACTGAAGCTTTCTTT
TRBJ1-6,TRBD1,.,15,TRBV2,CASSEGTGAVSPLHF,TGTGCCAGCAGTGAAGGGACAGGGGCAGTTTCACCCCTCCACTTT
TRBJ2-7,.,once,12,TRBV5-4,CASSETPYEQYF,TGTGCCAGCAGCGAAACACCCTACGAGCAGTACTTC
TRBJ2-7,TRBD1,.,15,TRBV6-5,CASRSGQGDIHEQYF,TGTGCCAGCAGATCCGGACAGGGTGACATCCACGAGCAGTACTTC
TRBJ2-7,TRBD1,.,14,TRBV30,CAWRAGTAIYEQYF,TGTGCCTGGAGGGCCGGGACAGCAATCTACGAGCAGTACTTC
TRBJ1-2,.,few,11,TRBV30,CAWRLHEGYTF,TGTGCCTGGAGACTCCACGAAGGCTACACCTTC
TRBJ1-3,.,.,13,TRBV29-1,CSGRTELDPTLCF,TGCAGCGGGAGGACAGAACTTGACCCCACTCTATGTTTT
TRBJ2-7,.,.,16,TRBV27,CASSLIGTGSTYEQYF,TGTGCCAGCAGTTTAATTGGCACAGGATCTACCTACGAGCAGTACTTC
TRBJ2-5,.,.,15,TRBV11-3,CAGSPGRSLGETQYF,TGTGCCGGCAGCCCGGGTAGGAGCTTAGGAGAGACCCAGTACTTC
TRBJ1-1,.,.,14,TRBV9,CASSVGGMNTEAFF,TGTGCCAGCAGCGTGGGGGGGATGAACACTGAAGCTTTCTTT
TRBJ2-1,.,.,11,TRBV14,CASSLNNEQFF,TGTGCCAGCAGCCTCAACAATGAGCAGTTCTTC
TRBJ1-2,TRBD1,.,16,TRBV18,CASSPDRGRTNYGYTF,TGTGCCAGCTCACCGGACAGGGGACGGACTAACTATGGCTACACCTTC
TRBJ2-1,.,.,12,TRBV29-1,CSDRDTYNEQFF,TGCAGCGACAGGGACACCTACAATGAGCAGTTCTTC
TRBJ2-2,.,once,14,TRBV27,CASSSTGYPGELFF,TGTGCCAGCAGTTCTACAGGATACCCCGGGGAGCTGTTTTTT
TRBJ1-2,.,once,13,TRBV11-2,CASSLVDSYGYTF,TGTGCCAGCAGCTTAGTTGACAGCTATGGCTACACCTTC
TRBJ2-1,TRBD1,few,15,TRBV6-4,CASSDLAGGINEQFF,TGTGCCAGCAGTGACTTGGCAGGGGGTATCAATGAGCAGTTCTTC
TRBJ2-7,TRBD1,.,15,TRBV12-5,CASGLGSGGHYEQYF,TGTGCTAGTGGTTTAGGGTCAGGGGGTCACTACGAGCAGTACTTC
TRBJ2-1,TRBD2,.,17,TRBV3-1/TRBV3-2,CASSQDLASGNYNEQFF,TGTGCCAGCAGCCAAGATCTCGCTAGCGGGAACTACAATGAGCAGTTCTTC
TRBJ1-5,TRBD1,.,16,TRBV7-9,CASSLQGEAGSQPQHF,TGTGCCAGCAGCTTACAGGGGGAGGCCGGTTCTCAGCCCCAGCATTTT
TRBJ2-7,.,few,16,TRBV21-1,CASSKVLGGGSYEQYF,TGTGCCAGCAGCAAAGTTCTCGGCGGAGGGTCCTACGAGCAGTACTTC
TRBJ2-3,TRBD2,many,16,TRBV27,CASRPRASGSTDTQYF,TGTGCCAGCAGACCCCGGGCTAGCGGGTCCACAGATACGCAGTATTTT
TRBJ1-5,.,.,14,TRBV15,CARNKRQMGQPQHF,TGTGCCAGAAACAAGCGACAGATGGGTCAGCCCCAGCATTTT
TRBJ2-5,.,.,13,TRBV5-4,CASARDSQETQYF,TGTGCCAGCGCGCGGGACTCCCAAGAGACCCAGTACTTC
TRBJ2-4,.,.,15,TRBV3-1/TRBV3-2,CASSQDRPLGGIQYF,TGTGCCAGCAGCCAAGACCGCCCTCTGGGGGGCATTCAGTACTTC
TRBJ2-1,TRBD2,.,19,TRBV19,CASSIDSGTSGRWYNEQFF,TGTGCCAGTAGTATAGACTCCGGGACTAGCGGGAGGTGGTACAATGAGCAGTTCTTC
TRBJ1-1,.,.,11,TRBV27,CASSKNTEAFF,TGTGCCAGCAGCAAGAACACTGAAGCTTTCTTT
TRBJ1-1,.,.,13,TRBV7-9,CASRVATNTEAFF,TGTGCCAGCCGGGTCGCTACGAACACTGAAGCTTTCTTT
TRBJ2-2,.,.,14,TRBV12-5,CAALGGANTGELFF,TGTGCCGCACTCGGAGGGGCGAACACCGGGGAGCTGTTTTTT
TRBJ2-3,.,.,14,TRBV6-2/TRBV6-3,CASSYARGADTQYF,TGTGCCAGCAGTTACGCCAGGGGCGCAGATACGCAGTATTTT
TRBJ2-7,TRBD1,.,15,TRBV6-5,CASSPLGQGAFEQYF,TGTGCCAGCAGCCCCCTCGGACAGGGGGCGTTCGAGCAGTACTTC
TRBJ2-1,TRBD2,once,16,TRBV6-4,CASTPRASGSTDEQFF,TGTGCCAGCACCCCCCGCGCCAGCGGGAGTACGGATGAGCAGTTCTTC
TRBJ2-6,TRBD1,.,17,TRBV18,CASSPPQGAAGANVLTF,TGTGCCAGCTCACCCCCACAGGGGGCAGCTGGGGCCAACGTCCTGACTTTC
TRBJ1-6,.,few,15,TRBV5-1,CASRILDRENSPLHF,TGCGCCAGCAGAATTTTGGACAGAGAAAATTCACCCCTCCACTTT
TRBJ2-5,TRBD1,.,13,TRBV12-3/TRBV12-4,CASSFTGEETQYF,TGTGCCAGCAGTTTTACAGGGGAAGAGACCCAGTACTTC
TRBJ1-1,.,.,13,TRBV11-3,CASSWYRETEAFF,TGTGCCAGCAGCTGGTACAGGGAAACTGAAGCTTTCTTT
TRBJ2-2,TRBD1,once,15,TRBV6-2/TRBV6-3,CASSYSGGQTGELFF,TGTGCCAGCAGTTACTCTGGGGGACAGACCGGGGAGCTGTTTTTT
TRBJ1-3,.,.,16,TRBV18,CASSPLDTHSGNTIYF,TGTGCCAGCTCACCCCTTGACACCCACTCTGGAAACACCATATATTTT
TRBJ1-4,TRBD1,.,15,TRBV27,CASSLGGGNNEKLFF,TGTGCCAGCAGTTTAGGAGGGGGCAACAATGAAAAACTGTTTTTT
TRBJ1-5,.,once,14,TRBV19,CASSRGAGNQPQHF,TGTGCCAGTAGTAGGGGCGCGGGCAATCAGCCCCAGCATTTT